Sequencing of this TCR beta chain was carried out in a study of T cells in Graves' hyperthyroidism and ophthalmopathy. This clonotype was counted many times. Its target is not known. TCR beta CDR3 region amplification was performed from RNA transcripts. The HTBI primer set served for first-round RT-PCR of the TCR CDR3. From the multiplex PCR reads, TCRdb called clonotypes with MiXCR, one entry per CDR3 protein. The repertoire holds about 380,000 distinct CDR3 sequences, with less than 20% as singletons. The V end lost 5 bases, the J end lost 7 bases, and 14 bases lay between the germline ends. Per germline, CDR1 SEHNR and CDR2 FQNEAQ (reference sequence). CDR3 size: 13 residues. The study's findings and limits: The blood repertoire included most of the expanded thyroid clonotypes above 0.001.

The rearrangement uses TRBV7-9 and TRBJ1-2; a weak D match, TRBD1 (5 bases). Sequencing was carried out using blood. The origin of this receptor is a young man with Graves' ophthalmopathy. CDR3 loop: CASSPQGSPGYTF. Written as DNA, the CDR3 is TGTGCCAGCAGCCCCCAGGGCTCTCCTGGCTACACCTTC.